Listed below are T cell receptor beta chains from one sample, sequenced in a study of T cells in Graves' hyperthyroidism and ophthalmopathy. TCRdb passed the multiplex PCR reads through MiXCR, listing each CDR3 protein once. This table holds hundreds of thousands of distinct CDR3 sequences, less than 25% found once. The sample consisted of blood. The receptor source for this set is a woman aged 70-85 years with Graves' ophthalmopathy. The CDR3 runs from the conserved cysteine through the conserved F or W.

TRBV7-2	TRBJ2-1	CASSPRGAGDSYNEQFF
TRBV3-1	TRBJ2-3	CASRPPGSDTQYF
TRBV5-1	TRBJ2-1	CASSLGVGRTYNEQFF
TRBV6-2/TRBV6-3	TRBJ2-4	CASSYRVWEELAKNIQYF
TRBV9	TRBJ2-5	CASSVGEGTRWETQYF
TRBV28	TRBJ2-7	CASSRTRGTGGEEQYF
TRBV30	TRBJ1-1	CARDRGRNTEAFF
TRBV30	TRBJ2-4	CAWSVGGQNIQYF
TRBV20-1	TRBJ2-5	CSARGLAGKQETQYF
TRBV19	TRBJ2-1	CASTLGAGGGNEQFF
TRBV6-2/TRBV6-3	TRBJ1-2	CASRPEGQGANYGYTF
TRBV5-1	TRBJ1-1	CASSFVTGSTEAFF
TRBV5-1	TRBJ1-1	CASLGTGVGNTEAFF
TRBV10-3	TRBJ1-1	CAISSRGEDTEAFF
TRBV6-1	TRBJ1-2	CASSPSDRGRGYTF
TRBV30	TRBJ2-5	CAWSALAGVTQYF
TRBV5-1	TRBJ2-3	CASSLVQDSTDTQYF
TRBV20-1	TRBJ1-1	CSARASIGGAGTEAFF
TRBV30	TRBJ1-2	CAWSPFGDRAFGGYTF
TRBV18	TRBJ2-2	CASSPPGGSSAGELFF
TRBV20-1	TRBJ1-2	CSARDLGVTTGYTF
TRBV7-9	TRBJ1-6	CASSLLVDSPLHF
TRBV6-5	TRBJ2-7	CASSYSGLAASYEQYF
TRBV3-1	TRBJ1-4	CASSHKRTGANEKLFF
TRBV18	TRBJ1-2	CASSPQMTGTSDGYTF
TRBV7-2	TRBJ2-3	CASSHAGRADTQYF
TRBV27	TRBJ2-1	CASSLLGYSEQFF
TRBV19	TRBJ1-5	CASRGGRGVYSNQPQHF
TRBV28	TRBJ2-2	CASSIGRGVANTGELFF
TRBV6-2/TRBV6-3	TRBJ2-3	CAVAGLAGDVTSTDTQYF
TRBV11-1	TRBJ1-4	CASSTNGAVNEKLFF
TRBV5-6	TRBJ2-5	CASSSTGRARETQYF
TRBV20-1	TRBJ2-7	CSAILPGQGLYEQYF
TRBV5-1	TRBJ1-3	CASSPLDASSGNTIYF
TRBV6-2/TRBV6-3	TRBJ2-5	CASSYPRSTARETQYF
TRBV11-2	TRBJ1-1	CASSLGTGNYEAFF
TRBV12-3/TRBV12-4	TRBJ1-4	CASSDRLRREKLFF
TRBV30	TRBJ1-2	CAWRSTDRHYGYTF
TRBV12-3/TRBV12-4	TRBJ1-6	CASSLGTGNSPLHF
TRBV20-1	TRBJ2-7	CSARDRPYEQYF
TRBV30	TRBJ2-7	CAWSERGGQYF
TRBV5-1	TRBJ1-2	CASSLAPGGEGYGYTF
TRBV2	TRBJ2-7	CASITFTTSGNYEQYF
TRBV30	TRBJ1-1	CASHLGSMNTEAFF